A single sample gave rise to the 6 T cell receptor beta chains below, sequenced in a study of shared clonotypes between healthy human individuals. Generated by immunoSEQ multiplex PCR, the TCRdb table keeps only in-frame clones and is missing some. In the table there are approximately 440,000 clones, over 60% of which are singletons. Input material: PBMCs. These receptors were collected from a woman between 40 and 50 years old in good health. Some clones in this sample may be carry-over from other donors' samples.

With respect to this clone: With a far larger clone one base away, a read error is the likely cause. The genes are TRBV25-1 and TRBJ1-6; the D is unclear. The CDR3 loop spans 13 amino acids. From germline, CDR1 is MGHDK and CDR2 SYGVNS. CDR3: CASGESENSPLHF. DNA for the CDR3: TGTGCCAGCGGTGAATCTGAGAATTCACCCCTCCACTTT. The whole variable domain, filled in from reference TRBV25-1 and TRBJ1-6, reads EADIYQTPRYLVIGTGKKITLECSQTMGHDKMYWYQQDPGMELHLIHYSYGVNSTEKGDLSSESTVSRIRTEHFPLTLESARPSHTSQYLCASGESENSPLHFGNGTRLTVT.

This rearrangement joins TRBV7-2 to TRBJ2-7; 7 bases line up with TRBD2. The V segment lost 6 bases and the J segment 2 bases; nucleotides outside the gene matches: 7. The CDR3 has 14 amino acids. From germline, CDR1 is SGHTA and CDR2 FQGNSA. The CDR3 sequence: CASSLPAGTYEQYF. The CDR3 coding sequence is TGTGCCAGCAGTTTACCAGCGGGAACCTACGAGCAGTACTTC. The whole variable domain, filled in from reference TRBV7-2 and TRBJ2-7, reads GAGVSQSPSNKVTEKGKDVELRCDPISGHTALYWYRQSLGQGLEFLIYFQGNSAPDKSGLPSDRFSAERTGGSVSTLTIQRTQQEDSAVYLCASSLPAGTYEQYFGPGTRLTVT.

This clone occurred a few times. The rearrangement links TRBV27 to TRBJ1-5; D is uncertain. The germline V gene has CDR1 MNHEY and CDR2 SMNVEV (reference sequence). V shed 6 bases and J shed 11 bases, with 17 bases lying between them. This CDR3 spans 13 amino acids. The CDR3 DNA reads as TGTGCCAGCAGCATAGGACTTCACGGGACCCAGCATTTT. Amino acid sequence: CASSIGLHGTQHF.

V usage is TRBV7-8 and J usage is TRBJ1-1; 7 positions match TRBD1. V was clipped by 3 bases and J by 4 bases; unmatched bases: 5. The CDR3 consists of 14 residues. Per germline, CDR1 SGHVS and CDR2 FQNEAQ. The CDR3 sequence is CASSFSGGSTEAFF. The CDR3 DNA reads TGTGCCAGCAGCTTTTCAGGGGGGTCCACTGAAGCTTTCTTT.

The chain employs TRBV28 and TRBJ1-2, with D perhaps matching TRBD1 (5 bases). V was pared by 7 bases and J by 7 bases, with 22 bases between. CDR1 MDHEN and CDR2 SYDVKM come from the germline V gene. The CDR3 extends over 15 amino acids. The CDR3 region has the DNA TGTGCCAGCACCCCCGGGGGGGTGAGGAGGGGTGGCTACACCTTC. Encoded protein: CASTPGGVRRGGYTF.

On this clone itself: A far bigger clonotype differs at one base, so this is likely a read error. CDR3 nucleotides: TGTGCCTGGTCCCCGAGGATACCTACCTACGAGCAGTACTTC. Amino acids: CAWSPRIPTYEQYF. The chain recombines TRBV30 with TRBJ2-7; D is unclear. The length of the CDR3 is 14 residues. Germline V gene lookup returns CDR1 GTSNPN and CDR2 SVGIG (reference sequence). With 5 bases removed from V and 2 bases from J, the gap between germline ends came to 16 bases. Variable domain in full (rest from reference TRBV30 and TRBJ2-7): SQTIHQWPATLVQPVGSPLSLECTVEGTSNPNLYWYRQAAGRGLQLLFYSVGIGQISSEVPQNLSASRPQDRQFILSSKKLLLSDSGFYLCAWSPRIPTYEQYFGPGTRLTVT.